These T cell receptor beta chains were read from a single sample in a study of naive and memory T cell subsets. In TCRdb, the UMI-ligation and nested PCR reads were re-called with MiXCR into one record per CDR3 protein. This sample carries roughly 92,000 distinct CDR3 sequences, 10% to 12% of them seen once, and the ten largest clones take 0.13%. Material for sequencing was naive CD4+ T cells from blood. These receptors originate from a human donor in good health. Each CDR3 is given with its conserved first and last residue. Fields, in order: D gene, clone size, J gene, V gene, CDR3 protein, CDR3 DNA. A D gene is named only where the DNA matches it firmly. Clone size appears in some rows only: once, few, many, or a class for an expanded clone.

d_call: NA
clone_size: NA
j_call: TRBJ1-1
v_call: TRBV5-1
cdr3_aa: CASSFGHPNTEAFF
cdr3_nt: TGCGCCAGCAGCTTTGGACACCCGAACACTGAAGCTTTCTTT

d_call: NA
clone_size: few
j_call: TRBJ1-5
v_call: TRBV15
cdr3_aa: CATSPQVNQPQHF
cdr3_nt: TGTGCCACCAGTCCTCAGGTTAATCAGCCCCAGCATTTT

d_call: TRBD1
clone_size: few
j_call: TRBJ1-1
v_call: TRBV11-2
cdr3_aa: CASGLIGGVNTEAFF
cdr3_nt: TGTGCCAGCGGACTTATAGGGGGCGTAAACACTGAAGCTTTCTTT

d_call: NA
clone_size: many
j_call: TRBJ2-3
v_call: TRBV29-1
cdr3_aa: CSGDTSTDTQYF
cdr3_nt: TGCAGCGGGGACACTAGCACAGATACGCAGTATTTT

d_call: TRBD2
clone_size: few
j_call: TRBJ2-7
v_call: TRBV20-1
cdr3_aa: CSARGIISSGRDPYEQYF
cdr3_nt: TGCAGTGCTAGAGGGATTATATCAAGCGGGAGGGACCCCTACGAGCAGTACTTC

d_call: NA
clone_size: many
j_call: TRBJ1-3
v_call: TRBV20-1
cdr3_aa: CSASKTVSGNTIYF
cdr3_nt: TGCAGTGCTAGTAAAACAGTATCTGGAAACACCATATATTTT

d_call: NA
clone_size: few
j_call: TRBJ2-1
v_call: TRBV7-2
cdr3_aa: CASSFGLEQFF
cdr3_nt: TGTGCCAGCAGCTTTGGACTGGAGCAGTTCTTC

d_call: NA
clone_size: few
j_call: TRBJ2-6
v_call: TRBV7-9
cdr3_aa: CASSLGSGANVLTF
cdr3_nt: TGTGCCAGCAGCTTGGGCTCTGGGGCCAACGTCCTGACTTTC

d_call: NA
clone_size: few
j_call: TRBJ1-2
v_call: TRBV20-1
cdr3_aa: CSARMGGGYGYTF
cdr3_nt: TGCAGTGCCAGGATGGGGGGCGGCTATGGCTACACCTTC

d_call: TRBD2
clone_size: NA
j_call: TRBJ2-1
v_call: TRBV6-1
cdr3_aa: CASSARTSGGANEQFF
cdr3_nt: TGTGCCAGCAGTGCGCGGACTAGCGGGGGGGCGAATGAGCAGTTCTTC

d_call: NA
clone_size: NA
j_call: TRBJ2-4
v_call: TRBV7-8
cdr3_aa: CASSLVAHPRNLPGAKNIQYF
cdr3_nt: TGTGCCAGCAGCTTAGTCGCGCATCCTCGAAACCTGCCGGGGGCCAAAAACATTCAGTACTTC

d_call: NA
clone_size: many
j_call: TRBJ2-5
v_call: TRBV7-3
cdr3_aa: CASSLMGIQETQYF
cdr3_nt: TGTGCCAGCAGCTTAATGGGTATCCAAGAGACCCAGTACTTC

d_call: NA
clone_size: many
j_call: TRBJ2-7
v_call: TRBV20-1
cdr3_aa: CSASWAGGSYEQYF
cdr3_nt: TGCAGTGCTAGCTGGGCGGGCGGATCCTACGAGCAGTACTTC

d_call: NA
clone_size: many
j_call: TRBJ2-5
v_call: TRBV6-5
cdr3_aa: CASSYAQGSVAEETQYF
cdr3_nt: TGTGCCAGCAGTTACGCGCAGGGAAGCGTGGCGGAAGAGACCCAGTACTTC

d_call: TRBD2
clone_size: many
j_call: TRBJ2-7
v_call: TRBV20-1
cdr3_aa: CSGSRGSYEQYF
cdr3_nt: TGCAGTGGGTCCCGCGGGAGTTACGAGCAGTACTTC

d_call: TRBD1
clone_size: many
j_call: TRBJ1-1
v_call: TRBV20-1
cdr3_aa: CSARDTGTGNTEAFF
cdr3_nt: TGCAGTGCTAGAGATACCGGGACAGGGAACACTGAAGCTTTCTTT

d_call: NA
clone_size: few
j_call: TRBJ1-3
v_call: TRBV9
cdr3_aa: CASSVAGVGNTIYF
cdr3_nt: TGTGCCAGCAGCGTAGCAGGGGTCGGAAACACCATATATTTT

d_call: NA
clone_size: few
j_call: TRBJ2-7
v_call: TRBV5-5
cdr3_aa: CASSPRTAAGEQYF
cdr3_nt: TGTGCCAGCAGCCCGAGGACAGCGGCCGGCGAGCAGTACTTC

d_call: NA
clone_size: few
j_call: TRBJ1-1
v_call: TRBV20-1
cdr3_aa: CSAIEGTSEAFF
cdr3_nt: TGCAGTGCTATTGAAGGGACGTCTGAAGCTTTCTTT

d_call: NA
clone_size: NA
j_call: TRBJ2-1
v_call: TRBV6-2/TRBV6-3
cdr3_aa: CASSYLGTKPMNEQFF
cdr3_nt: TGTGCCAGCAGTTACCTAGGGACAAAGCCTATGAATGAGCAGTTCTTC

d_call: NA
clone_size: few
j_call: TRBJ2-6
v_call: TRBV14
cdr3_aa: CASSQGASSGANVLTF
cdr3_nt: TGTGCCAGCAGCCAAGGGGCCAGCTCTGGGGCCAACGTCCTGACTTTC

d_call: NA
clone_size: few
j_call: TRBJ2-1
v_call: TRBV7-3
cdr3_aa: CASSFRVGGDHYNEQFF
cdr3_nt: TGTGCCAGCAGCTTCCGCGTGGGTGGCGACCATTACAATGAGCAGTTCTTC

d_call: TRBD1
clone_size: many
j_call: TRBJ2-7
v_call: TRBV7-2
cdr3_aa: CASRNRGPYEQYF
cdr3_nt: TGTGCCAGCAGAAACAGGGGGCCCTACGAGCAGTACTTC

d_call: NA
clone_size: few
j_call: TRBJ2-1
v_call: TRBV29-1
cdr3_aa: CSADLPHNEQFF
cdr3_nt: TGCAGCGCAGACCTTCCCCACAATGAGCAGTTCTTC

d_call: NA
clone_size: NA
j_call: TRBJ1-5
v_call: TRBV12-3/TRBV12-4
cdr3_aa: CASSRRGAVNQPQHF
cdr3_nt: TGTGCCAGCAGCCGTAGGGGGGCCGTCAATCAGCCCCAGCATTTT

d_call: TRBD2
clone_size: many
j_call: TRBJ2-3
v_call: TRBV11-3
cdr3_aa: CASSFGGLAGSVADTQYF
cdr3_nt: TGTGCCAGCAGCTTCGGCGGACTAGCGGGGAGTGTAGCAGATACGCAGTATTTT

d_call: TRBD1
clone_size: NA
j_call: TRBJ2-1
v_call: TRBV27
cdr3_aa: CASSFGTGPISYNEQFF
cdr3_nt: TGTGCCAGCAGTTTTGGGACAGGTCCAATCTCCTACAATGAGCAGTTCTTC

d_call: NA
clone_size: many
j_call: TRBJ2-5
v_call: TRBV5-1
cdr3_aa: CASSNIEEETQYF
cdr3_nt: TGCGCCAGCAGCAACATAGAGGAAGAGACCCAGTACTTC

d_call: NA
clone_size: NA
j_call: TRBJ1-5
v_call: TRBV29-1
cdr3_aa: CSVGVGTEPQHF
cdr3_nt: TGCAGCGTTGGTGTGGGTACGGAGCCCCAGCATTTT

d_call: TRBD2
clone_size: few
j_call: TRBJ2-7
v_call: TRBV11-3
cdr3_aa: CASSLGLAQSYEQYF
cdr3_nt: TGTGCCAGCAGCTTAGGACTAGCGCAATCCTACGAGCAGTACTTC

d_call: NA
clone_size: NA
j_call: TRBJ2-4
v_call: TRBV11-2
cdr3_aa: CASSPSKNIQYF
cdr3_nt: TGTGCCAGCAGCCCATCCAAAAACATTCAGTACTTC

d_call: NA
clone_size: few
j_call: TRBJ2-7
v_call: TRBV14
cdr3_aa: CASSQERGTAYEQYF
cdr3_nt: TGTGCCAGCAGCCAAGAGAGGGGGACGGCCTACGAGCAGTACTTC

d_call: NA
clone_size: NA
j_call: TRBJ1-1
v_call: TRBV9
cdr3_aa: CASSRGAGDITEAFF
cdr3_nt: TGTGCCAGCAGCCGGGGGGCAGGGGACATAACCGAAGCTTTCTTT

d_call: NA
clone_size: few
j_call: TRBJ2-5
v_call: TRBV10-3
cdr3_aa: CAISDRFKKGETQYF
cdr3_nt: TGTGCCATCAGTGATCGGTTTAAGAAGGGGGAGACCCAGTACTTC

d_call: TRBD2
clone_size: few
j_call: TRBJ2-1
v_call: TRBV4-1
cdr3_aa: CASSQDRAGGPGEQFF
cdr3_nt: TGCGCCAGCAGCCAAGACAGAGCGGGGGGGCCCGGAGAGCAGTTCTTC

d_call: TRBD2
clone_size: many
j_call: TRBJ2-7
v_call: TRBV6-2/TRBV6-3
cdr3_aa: CASSYRLAGAYEQYF
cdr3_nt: TGTGCCAGCAGTTACAGACTAGCGGGAGCCTACGAGCAGTACTTC

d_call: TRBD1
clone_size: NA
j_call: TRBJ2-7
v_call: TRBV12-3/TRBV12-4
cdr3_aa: CASKRSDRVLYEQYF
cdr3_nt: TGTGCCAGCAAACGCTCGGACAGGGTGCTTTACGAGCAGTACTTC

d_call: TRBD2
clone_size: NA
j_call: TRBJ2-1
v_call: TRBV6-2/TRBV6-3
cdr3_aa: CASSYPRGGLGEQFF
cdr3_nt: TGTGCCAGCAGTTACCCGCGGGGGGGCCTGGGGGAGCAGTTCTTC

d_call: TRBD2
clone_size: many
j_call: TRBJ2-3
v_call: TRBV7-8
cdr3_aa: CASSLVAGGSDTQYF
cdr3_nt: TGTGCCAGCAGCTTAGTTGCGGGGGGCTCGGATACGCAGTATTTT

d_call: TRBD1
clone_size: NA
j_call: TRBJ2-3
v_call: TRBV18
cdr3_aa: CASSPGTGGSDTQYF
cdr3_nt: TGTGCCAGCTCACCAGGGACAGGGGGCTCCGATACGCAGTATTTT